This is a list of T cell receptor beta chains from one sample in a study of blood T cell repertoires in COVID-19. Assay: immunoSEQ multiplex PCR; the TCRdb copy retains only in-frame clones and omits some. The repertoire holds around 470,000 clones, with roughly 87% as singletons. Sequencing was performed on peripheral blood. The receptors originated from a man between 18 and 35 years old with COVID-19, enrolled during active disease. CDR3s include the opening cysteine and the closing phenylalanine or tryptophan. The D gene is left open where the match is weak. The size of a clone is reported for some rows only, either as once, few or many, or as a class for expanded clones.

CDR3nt: TGTGCCAGCAGCCGTCTACAGAACTCTGGGGCCAACGTCCTGACTTTC
CDR3aa: CASSRLQNSGANVLTF
len: 16
d_gene: .
v_gene: TRBV3-1/TRBV3-2
j_gene: TRBJ2-6
abundance: .

CDR3nt: TGTGCCAGCAGGACCGGGACAGATTCTTATGGCTACACCTTC
CDR3aa: CASRTGTDSYGYTF
len: 14
d_gene: TRBD1
v_gene: TRBV2
j_gene: TRBJ1-2
abundance: once

CDR3nt: TGTGCCAGCAGCTTACCGACAGGGACGAGAATTGCAACTAATGAAAAACTGTTTTTT
CDR3aa: CASSLPTGTRIATNEKLFF
len: 19
d_gene: TRBD1
v_gene: TRBV7-9
j_gene: TRBJ1-4
abundance: .

CDR3nt: TGTGCCAGCAGCGGGACAGGGATGAACACCGGGGAGCTGTTTTTT
CDR3aa: CASSGTGMNTGELFF
len: 15
d_gene: TRBD1
v_gene: TRBV2
j_gene: TRBJ2-2
abundance: .

CDR3nt: TGTGCCAGCAGCTCCCGGGGTTGTCGAGAGACCCAGTACTTC
CDR3aa: CASSSRGCRETQYF
len: 14
d_gene: .
v_gene: TRBV9
j_gene: TRBJ2-5
abundance: .

CDR3nt: TGCAGTGCTAGTCTACTAGCGGGATACTACAATGAGCAGTTCTTC
CDR3aa: CSASLLAGYYNEQFF
len: 15
d_gene: TRBD2
v_gene: TRBV20-1
j_gene: TRBJ2-1
abundance: once

CDR3nt: TGTGCCAGCACATCCTTCGCGGGGGCCTCCTCCAATGAGCAGTTCTTC
CDR3aa: CASTSFAGASSNEQFF
len: 16
d_gene: .
v_gene: TRBV5-4
j_gene: TRBJ2-1
abundance: .

CDR3nt: TGTGCCAGCACCCAAGGCCGGACAGGGTCCTACGAGCAGTACTTC
CDR3aa: CASTQGRTGSYEQYF
len: 15
d_gene: TRBD1
v_gene: TRBV6-5
j_gene: TRBJ2-7
abundance: .

CDR3nt: TGTGCCAGCAGCGTCGGGGGTCTATATAGCACAGATACGCAGTATTTT
CDR3aa: CASSVGGLYSTDTQYF
len: 16
d_gene: .
v_gene: TRBV9
j_gene: TRBJ2-3
abundance: .

CDR3nt: TGTGCCAGCAGCCAAGATAGGGGCGCCGGGGAGCTGTTTTTT
CDR3aa: CASSQDRGAGELFF
len: 14
d_gene: .
v_gene: TRBV4-2
j_gene: TRBJ2-2
abundance: .

CDR3nt: TGCGCCAGCAGCTTGGAAGGAACCACGGGCACCGGGGAGCTGTTTTTT
CDR3aa: CASSLEGTTGTGELFF
len: 16
d_gene: .
v_gene: TRBV5-1
j_gene: TRBJ2-2
abundance: few

CDR3nt: TGTGCCAGCAGCTTGGGACTAGCGGGAGTAGAGCAGTTCTTC
CDR3aa: CASSLGLAGVEQFF
len: 14
d_gene: TRBD2
v_gene: TRBV11-2
j_gene: TRBJ2-1
abundance: .

CDR3nt: TGCGCCAGCAGCCAAGCTGTGACTACCCAAGAGACCCAGTACTTC
CDR3aa: CASSQAVTTQETQYF
len: 15
d_gene: .
v_gene: TRBV4-1
j_gene: TRBJ2-5
abundance: .

CDR3nt: TGTGCCAGCTATCAGGGGGCGAGAGGAAACACCATATATTTT
CDR3aa: CASYQGARGNTIYF
len: 14
d_gene: TRBD1
v_gene: TRBV6-6
j_gene: TRBJ1-3
abundance: .

CDR3nt: TGTGCCAGCAGCTCCGCAAACAGAGTTCCGAACACTGAAGCTTTCTTT
CDR3aa: CASSSANRVPNTEAFF
len: 16
d_gene: .
v_gene: TRBV7-9
j_gene: TRBJ1-1
abundance: .

CDR3nt: TGTGCCAGTAGTCCCATTGGACAGGCCCAAGAGACCCAGTACTTC
CDR3aa: CASSPIGQAQETQYF
len: 15
d_gene: TRBD1
v_gene: TRBV19
j_gene: TRBJ2-5
abundance: .

CDR3nt: TGTGCCAGCAGAGGACAGGGGGGTGACACCGGGGAGCTGTTTTTT
CDR3aa: CASRGQGGDTGELFF
len: 15
d_gene: TRBD1
v_gene: TRBV9
j_gene: TRBJ2-2
abundance: .

CDR3nt: TGTGCCAGCAGCCTTTGGAGCTACGAGCAGTACTTC
CDR3aa: CASSLWSYEQYF
len: 12
d_gene: .
v_gene: TRBV7-9
j_gene: TRBJ2-7
abundance: once

CDR3nt: TGTGCCAGCAGCTTAATGGGGGGCACTGAAGCTTTCTTT
CDR3aa: CASSLMGGTEAFF
len: 13
d_gene: .
v_gene: TRBV7-3
j_gene: TRBJ1-1
abundance: .

CDR3nt: TGTGCCAGCAGTTCTGACAGGGGAAGCAATCAGCCCCAGCATTTT
CDR3aa: CASSSDRGSNQPQHF
len: 15
d_gene: TRBD1
v_gene: TRBV6-5
j_gene: TRBJ1-5
abundance: .

CDR3nt: TGTGCCAGCAGCCCCCTACGGTCAGGAGATACGCAGTATTTT
CDR3aa: CASSPLRSGDTQYF
len: 14
d_gene: .
v_gene: TRBV7-8
j_gene: TRBJ2-3
abundance: .

CDR3nt: TGTGCCAGCAGCTTAGATACTAGCGGGAGGTGGTACGAGCAGTACTTC
CDR3aa: CASSLDTSGRWYEQYF
len: 16
d_gene: TRBD2
v_gene: TRBV7-9
j_gene: TRBJ2-7
abundance: .

CDR3nt: TGTGCCAGCAGCGACAGGGGGGGAGACACCATATATTTT
CDR3aa: CASSDRGGDTIYF
len: 13
d_gene: TRBD1
v_gene: TRBV12-3/TRBV12-4
j_gene: TRBJ1-3
abundance: .

CDR3nt: TGTGCCAGCAGCAAGCCAGGGGGACCCACTAACTATGGCTACACCTTC
CDR3aa: CASSKPGGPTNYGYTF
len: 16
d_gene: .
v_gene: TRBV21-1
j_gene: TRBJ1-2
abundance: .

CDR3nt: TGTGCCAGCACCCTAGGCAGGGGCGGCAAAAACATTCAGTACTTC
CDR3aa: CASTLGRGGKNIQYF
len: 15
d_gene: .
v_gene: TRBV6-5
j_gene: TRBJ2-4
abundance: .

CDR3nt: TGTGCCAGCAGCGTCGAGCTAGCGGGAGGACGCACCGGGGAGCTGTTTTTT
CDR3aa: CASSVELAGGRTGELFF
len: 17
d_gene: TRBD2
v_gene: TRBV7-4
j_gene: TRBJ2-2
abundance: .

CDR3nt: TGTGCCAGCAGCTCTCCTAGCGGGCTCCACAATGAGCAGTTCTTC
CDR3aa: CASSSPSGLHNEQFF
len: 15
d_gene: TRBD2
v_gene: TRBV7-3
j_gene: TRBJ2-1
abundance: .

CDR3nt: TGTGCCAGCAGTTTACGGGTAGATCACTACGAGCAGTACTTC
CDR3aa: CASSLRVDHYEQYF
len: 14
d_gene: .
v_gene: TRBV27
j_gene: TRBJ2-7
abundance: .

CDR3nt: TGCGCCAGCAGTGACGGCAGGGGGCGCGTTTACGAGCAGTACTTC
CDR3aa: CASSDGRGRVYEQYF
len: 15
d_gene: TRBD1
v_gene: TRBV10-2
j_gene: TRBJ2-7
abundance: .

CDR3nt: TGCAGTGCGAGTCAGTCTAATTCACCCCTCCACTTT
CDR3aa: CSASQSNSPLHF
len: 12
d_gene: .
v_gene: TRBV20-1
j_gene: TRBJ1-6
abundance: .

CDR3nt: TGTGCCAGCAGCCCAAGCGGGGGCTATCAGCCCCAGCATTTT
CDR3aa: CASSPSGGYQPQHF
len: 14
d_gene: .
v_gene: TRBV3-1/TRBV3-2
j_gene: TRBJ1-5
abundance: few

CDR3nt: TGTGCCAGCAGCGCGAGTGGGCCCTACGAGCAGTACTTC
CDR3aa: CASSASGPYEQYF
len: 13
d_gene: .
v_gene: TRBV6-5
j_gene: TRBJ2-7
abundance: many

CDR3nt: TGCAGTGCTAGTAATGTATTCTCTGGGGCCAACGTCCTGACTTTC
CDR3aa: CSASNVFSGANVLTF
len: 15
d_gene: .
v_gene: TRBV20-1
j_gene: TRBJ2-6
abundance: .

CDR3nt: TGTGCCAGCAGTTTTAGCGGGCGAGGGTCCCAGTACTTC
CDR3aa: CASSFSGRGSQYF
len: 13
d_gene: TRBD2
v_gene: TRBV12-3/TRBV12-4
j_gene: TRBJ2-5
abundance: .

CDR3nt: TGTGCCACCAGCAGCGGCGGGACAGGGAGGTTAGGTGAAAAACTGTTTTTT
CDR3aa: CATSSGGTGRLGEKLFF
len: 17
d_gene: TRBD1
v_gene: TRBV15
j_gene: TRBJ1-4
abundance: few

CDR3nt: TGTGCCAGCAGTAGCCCTTCGCAGGATTTTTCCTACGAGCAGTACTTC
CDR3aa: CASSSPSQDFSYEQYF
len: 16
d_gene: .
v_gene: TRBV2
j_gene: TRBJ2-7
abundance: .

CDR3nt: TGTGCCACCAGCAGGTCAGGACTAGACGGTTACGAGCAGTACTTC
CDR3aa: CATSRSGLDGYEQYF
len: 15
d_gene: TRBD2
v_gene: TRBV15
j_gene: TRBJ2-7
abundance: .

CDR3nt: TGTGCCACTTCGACAGGGGTGAACACCGGGGAGCTGTTTTTT
CDR3aa: CATSTGVNTGELFF
len: 14
d_gene: TRBD1
v_gene: TRBV5-6
j_gene: TRBJ2-2
abundance: .

CDR3nt: TGCGCCAGCAGCTCGGGACAGTTCGGAGATACGCAGTATTTT
CDR3aa: CASSSGQFGDTQYF
len: 14
d_gene: TRBD1
v_gene: TRBV5-1
j_gene: TRBJ2-3
abundance: .

CDR3nt: TGTGCCAGCAGCATAAGGACTAAATTGGAGACCCAGTACTTC
CDR3aa: CASSIRTKLETQYF
len: 14
d_gene: .
v_gene: TRBV13
j_gene: TRBJ2-5
abundance: .

CDR3nt: TGTGCCAGCTCCCGCCAAGAGACCCAGTACTTC
CDR3aa: CASSRQETQYF
len: 11
d_gene: .
v_gene: TRBV18
j_gene: TRBJ2-5
abundance: .

CDR3nt: TGTGCCAGCAGCCACGGGGGAAACACCGGGGAGCTGTTTTTT
CDR3aa: CASSHGGNTGELFF
len: 14
d_gene: .
v_gene: TRBV6-5
j_gene: TRBJ2-2
abundance: .